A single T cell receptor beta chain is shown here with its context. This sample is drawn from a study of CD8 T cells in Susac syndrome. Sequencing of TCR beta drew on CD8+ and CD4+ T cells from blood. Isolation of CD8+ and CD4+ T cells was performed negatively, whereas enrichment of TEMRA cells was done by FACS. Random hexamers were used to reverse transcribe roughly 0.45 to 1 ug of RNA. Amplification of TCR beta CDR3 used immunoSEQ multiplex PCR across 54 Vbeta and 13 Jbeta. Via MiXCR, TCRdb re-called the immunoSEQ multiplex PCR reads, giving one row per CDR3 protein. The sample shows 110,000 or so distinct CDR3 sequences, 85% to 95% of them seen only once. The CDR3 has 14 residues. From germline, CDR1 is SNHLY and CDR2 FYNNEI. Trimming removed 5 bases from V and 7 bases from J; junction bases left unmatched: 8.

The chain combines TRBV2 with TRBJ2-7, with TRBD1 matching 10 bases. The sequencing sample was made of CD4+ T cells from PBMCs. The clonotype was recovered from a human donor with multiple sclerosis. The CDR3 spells CASSYDRGRGEQYF. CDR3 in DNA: TGTGCCAGCAGTTACGACAGGGGGCGTGGAGAGCAGTACTTC.